The T cell receptor (beta chain) described here comes from a study of CD8 T cells in Susac syndrome. Sequencing targeted TCR beta in T cells from blood (CD8+ and CD4+). Fulfillment of recently defined diagnostic criteria for definite or probable disease was shown by the patients with Susac syndrome. Trimming left V 2 bases short and J 9 bases short, with 17 bases between. The CDR3 length is 16 residues. The germline CDR1 and CDR2 sequences are SGHDN and FVKESK. RNA in amounts of roughly 0.5 to 1 ug was reverse transcribed with random hexamers. TCR beta CDR3 was amplified by immunoSEQ multiplex PCR. This amplification extended across 54 Vbeta and 13 Jbeta segments. MiXCR, run by TCRdb on the immunoSEQ multiplex PCR reads, gives a single entry per CDR3 protein. There are 110,000 to 150,000 distinct CDR3 sequences in the sample; roughly 95% occur only once, and approximately 0.08% lies in the top ten.

The V and J genes are TRBV14 and TRBJ1-6; no definite D call. This clonotype originated in a human donor with Susac syndrome. The specimen was CD4+ T cells from PBMCs. The CDR3, as DNA: TGTGCCAGCAGCCAATGGGGAGGCGGAATAAGTTCACCCCTCCACTTT. Its protein is CASSQWGGGISSPLHF.